Included here is one TCR beta chain sequence, with context. The germline V gene has CDR1 SSHAT and CDR2 FNYEAQ (reference sequence). With 2 bases removed from V and 4 bases from J, the gap between germline ends came to 8 bases. The CDR3 contains 13 residues. The record originates from a study of OX40 agonist ivuxolimab in advanced cancers. Profiling relied on immunoSEQ multiplex PCR, and the TCRdb table lists in-frame clones only, not all of them. The table lists around 66,000 clones, roughly 85% of them singletons. Sequencing was performed on CD4+ or CD8+ T cells sorted from blood, taken in a trial of the OX40 agonist ivuxolimab. The chain employs TRBV7-7 and TRBJ2-5; no definite D call. The sequence derives from an adult with an advanced solid tumor such as melanoma, head and neck, liver or kidney cancer. The CDR3 loop reads CASSLMAGETQYF. The CDR3 nucleotides are TGTGCCAGCAGCTTAATGGCCGGAGAGACCCAGTACTTC. The full variable domain, in which reference TRBV7-7 and TRBJ2-5 provide the parts outside the CDR3, is GAGVSQSPRYKVTKRGQDVTLRCDPISSHATLYWYQQALGQGPEFLTYFNYEAQPDKSGLPSDRFSAERPEGSISTLTIQRTEQRDSAMYRCASSLMAGETQYFGPGTRLLVL.